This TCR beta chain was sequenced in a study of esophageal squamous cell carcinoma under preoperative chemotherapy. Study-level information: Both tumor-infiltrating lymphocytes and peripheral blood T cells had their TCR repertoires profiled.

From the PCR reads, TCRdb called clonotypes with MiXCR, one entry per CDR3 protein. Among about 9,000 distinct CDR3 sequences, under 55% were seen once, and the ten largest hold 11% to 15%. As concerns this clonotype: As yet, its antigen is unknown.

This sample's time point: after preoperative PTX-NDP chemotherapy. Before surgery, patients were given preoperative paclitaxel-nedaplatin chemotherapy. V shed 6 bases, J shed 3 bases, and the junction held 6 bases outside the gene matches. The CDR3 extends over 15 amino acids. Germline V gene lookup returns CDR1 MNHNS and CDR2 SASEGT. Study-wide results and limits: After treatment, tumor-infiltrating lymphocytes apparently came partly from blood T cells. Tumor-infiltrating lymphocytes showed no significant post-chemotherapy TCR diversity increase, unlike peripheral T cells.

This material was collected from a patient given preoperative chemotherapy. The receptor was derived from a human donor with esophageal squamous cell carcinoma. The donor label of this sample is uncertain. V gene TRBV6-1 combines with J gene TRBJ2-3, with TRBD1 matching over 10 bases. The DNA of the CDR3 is TGTGCCAGCAGGGAGGACAGGGGGAGAACAGATACGCAGTATTTT. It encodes CASREDRGRTDTQYF.